The source of this TCR beta chain is a study of T cells in narcolepsy. The CDR3 covers 16 residues. V was pared by 4 bases and J by 1 base, with 7 bases of the junction left unmatched. From germline, CDR1 is LNHDA and CDR2 SQIVND (reference sequence). TCRdb's copy holds only in-frame clones and misses some; the assay was immunoSEQ multiplex PCR. Seen here are some 30,000 clones, around 80% observed once, and the top ten hold approximately 1%. The clonotype originates from a human donor in good health. J is TRBJ2-5 and V is TRBV19; 9 bases are a match to TRBD2. Sequenced material: memory (CD45RA-) CD4+ T cells from blood. CDR3 nucleotide sequence: TGTGCCAGTAGTACCCCCAGACTAGCGGCCCAAGAGACCCAGTACTTC. This sequence encodes CASSTPRLAAQETQYF.